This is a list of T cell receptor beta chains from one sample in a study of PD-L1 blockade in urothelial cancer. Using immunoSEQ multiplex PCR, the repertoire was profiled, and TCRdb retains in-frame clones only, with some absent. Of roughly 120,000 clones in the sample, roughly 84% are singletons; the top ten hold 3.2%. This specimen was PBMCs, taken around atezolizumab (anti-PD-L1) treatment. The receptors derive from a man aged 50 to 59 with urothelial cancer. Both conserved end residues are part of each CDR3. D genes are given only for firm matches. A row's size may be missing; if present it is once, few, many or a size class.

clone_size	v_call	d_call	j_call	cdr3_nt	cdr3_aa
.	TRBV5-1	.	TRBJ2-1	TGCGCCAGCAGCGGCGGAAACTCCTACAATGAGCAGTTCTTC	CASSGGNSYNEQFF
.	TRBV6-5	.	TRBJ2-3	TGTGCCGCCCGCGCGGCAGATACGCAGTATTTT	CAARAADTQYF
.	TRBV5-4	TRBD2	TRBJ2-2	TGTGCCAGCGCCGAACTAGCGGGAGGAACCGGGGAGCTGTTTTTT	CASAELAGGTGELFF
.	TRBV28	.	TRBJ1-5	TGTGCCAGCAGTTTAGAGAGGACAGTACTTTCGGCCCAGCATTTT	CASSLERTVLSAQHF
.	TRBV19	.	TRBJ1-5	TGTGCCAGTAGTATAGTTTACCGAGGTCCGACAGCAAATCAGCCCCAGCATTTT	CASSIVYRGPTANQPQHF
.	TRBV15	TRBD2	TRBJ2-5	TGTGCCACCAGACAACGGGAGGCCCAAGAGACCCAGTACTTC	CATRQREAQETQYF
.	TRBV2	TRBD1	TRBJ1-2	TGTGCCAGCAGTGCCGGGACAGGACAGGGCTATGGCTACACCTTC	CASSAGTGQGYGYTF
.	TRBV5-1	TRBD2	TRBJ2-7	TGCGCCAGCAGCCGGGAGGGGGTCTACGAGCAGTACTTC	CASSREGVYEQYF
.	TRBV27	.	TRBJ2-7	TGTGCCGGGGAGCTATCACACCACTACGAGCAGTACTTC	CAGELSHHYEQYF
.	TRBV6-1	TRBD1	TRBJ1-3	TGTGCCAGCAGTGAAGGGACAGGCTCTGGAAACACCATATATTTT	CASSEGTGSGNTIYF
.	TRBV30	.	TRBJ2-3	TGTGCCTGGAGTGTCCGCGACACAGATACGCAGTATTTT	CAWSVRDTDTQYF
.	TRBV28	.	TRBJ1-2	TGTGCCAGCAGTACCCTCCGGTTCTATAACTATGGCTACACCTTC	CASSTLRFYNYGYTF
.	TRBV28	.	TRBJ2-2	TGTGCCAGCAGGCCGGGGGTTGGCCGAACTAACACCGGGGAGCTGTTTTTT	CASRPGVGRTNTGELFF
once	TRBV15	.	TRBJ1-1	TGTGCCACCAGCGCAGTGGTGGACACTGAAGCTTTCTTT	CATSAVVDTEAFF
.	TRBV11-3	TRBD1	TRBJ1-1	TGTGCCAGCAGCCTCGGACAGGTGAACACTGAAGCTTTCTTT	CASSLGQVNTEAFF
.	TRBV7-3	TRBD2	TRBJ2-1	TGTGCCAGCAGCCCGGGACTAGCTGGGAATGAGCAGTTCTTC	CASSPGLAGNEQFF
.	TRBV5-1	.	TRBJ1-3	TGCGCCAGCAGCCTAATCGGAGAAACCTCTGGAAACACCATATATTTT	CASSLIGETSGNTIYF
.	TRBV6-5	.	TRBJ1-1	TGTGCCAGCAGCCTCGATCCGGGGACTGAAGCTTTCTTT	CASSLDPGTEAFF
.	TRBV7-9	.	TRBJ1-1	TGTGCCAGCAGCCGCAACACGGGAGACACTGAAGCTTTCTTT	CASSRNTGDTEAFF
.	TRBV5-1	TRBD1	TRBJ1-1	TGCGCCAGCAGCTCACGGACAGGGAGTACTGAAGCTTTCTTT	CASSSRTGSTEAFF
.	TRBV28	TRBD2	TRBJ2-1	TGTGCCAGCAGTTTAGGGGGACTAGCGGGAGGCAATGAGCAGTTCTTC	CASSLGGLAGGNEQFF
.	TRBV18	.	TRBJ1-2	TGTGCCAGCTCAACTAACCAGGGGAGTGGCTACACCTTC	CASSTNQGSGYTF